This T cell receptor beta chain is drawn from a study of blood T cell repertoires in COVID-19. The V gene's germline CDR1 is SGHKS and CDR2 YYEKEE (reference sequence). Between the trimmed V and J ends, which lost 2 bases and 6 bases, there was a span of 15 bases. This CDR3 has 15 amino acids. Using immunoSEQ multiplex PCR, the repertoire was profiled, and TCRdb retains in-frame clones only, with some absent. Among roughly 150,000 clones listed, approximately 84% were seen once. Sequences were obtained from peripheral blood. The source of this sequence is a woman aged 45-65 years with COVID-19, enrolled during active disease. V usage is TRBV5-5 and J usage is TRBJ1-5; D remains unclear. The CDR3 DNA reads TGTGCCAGCAGCTTTCGGGGAGACCCGGGTCAGCCCCAGCATTTT. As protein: CASSFRGDPGQPQHF. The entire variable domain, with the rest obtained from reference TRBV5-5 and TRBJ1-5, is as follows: DAGVTQSPTHLIKTRGQQVTLRCSPISGHKSVSWYQQVLGQGPQFIFQYYEKEERGRGNFPDRFSARQFPNYSSELNVNALLLGDSALYLCASSFRGDPGQPQHFGDGTRLSIL.